These 22 T cell receptor beta chains were all obtained from the same sample, sequenced in a study of T cell responses to AZD1222 COVID-19 vaccine. Method: immunoSEQ multiplex PCR; TCRdb's copy keeps in-frame clones and lacks some. The sample lists around 80,000 clones, around four fifths seen once, with about 1.3% in the top ten. The sample was peripheral blood, taken 28 days after the second AZD1222 dose. Source of these receptors: an adult who received the AZD1222 COVID-19 vaccine.

This chain uses TRBV11-3 with TRBJ2-5; D may match TRBD1 or TRBD2 (5 bases each). Trimming stripped 5 bases from V and 5 bases from J, with 12 bases between. The V gene's germline CDR1 is SGHNT and CDR2 YENEEA. This CDR3 has 13 residues. The CDR3 spells CASSRDGRETQYF. The CDR3 DNA sequence: TGTGCCAGCAGCCGGGACGGCCGGGAGACCCAGTACTTC.

This clone showed up just once. The chain links TRBV16 to TRBJ2-6; possibly TRBD1 or TRBD2 for D (6 bases each). The germline V gene encodes CDR1 KGHSY and CDR2 FQNENV. The CDR3 sequence is 15 residues long. V was clipped by 7 bases and J by 2 bases, with 12 bases between them. The CDR3 protein is CASTQGGTGANVLTF. CDR3 bases: TGTGCCAGCACACAAGGGGGGACTGGGGCCAACGTCCTGACTTTC.

The J gene is TRBJ2-1, the V gene TRBV6-2 or TRBV6-3, with 11 bases matching TRBD2. Germline CDR1 reads MNHEY; CDR2 reads SVGEGT. The CDR3 runs to 15 residues. The V segment lost 2 bases and the J segment 8 bases; nucleotides outside the gene matches: 5. CDR3 loop: CASSYVTSGRDEQFF. Written as DNA, the CDR3 is TGTGCCAGCAGTTACGTAACTAGCGGGAGAGATGAGCAGTTCTTC.

The gene calls are TRBV3-1 (or the pseudogene TRBV3-2) and TRBJ2-3, with TRBD2 matching over 10 bases. CDR1 LGHDT and CDR2 YNNKEL come from the germline V gene (reference sequence). The CDR3 runs 15 residues. With V trimmed by 6 bases and J by 6 bases, 9 bases remained unmatched. CDR3: CASSNLAGVGDTQYF. The CDR3 DNA follows: TGTGCCAGCAGTAACCTAGCGGGAGTTGGGGATACGCAGTATTTT.

In this sample, this clone turned up once. The chain links TRBV6-5 to TRBJ2-2; D is unresolved. The CDR3 totals 14 residues. Between the trimmed V and J ends, which lost 8 bases and 0 bases, there was a span of 10 bases. From germline, CDR1 is MNHEY and CDR2 SVGAGI. The CDR3 DNA reads TGTGCCAGCGGAAAGGCCCCGAACACCGGGGAGCTGTTTTTT. Translated, it gives CASGKAPNTGELFF.

This rearrangement joins TRBV29-1 to TRBJ2-3; D is perhaps TRBD2 (5 bases). Germline V gene data show CDR1 as SQVTM and CDR2 as ANQGSEA. The CDR3 is 15 residues long. V dropped 3 bases and J dropped 1 base, with 14 bases sitting between them. CDR3 DNA: TGCAGCGTTGAGGAGGCAGTAACACGCACAGATACGCAGTATTTT. The encoded protein is CSVEEAVTRTDTQYF.

This clone showed up just a few times. This chain uses TRBV7-2 with TRBJ2-7, with D uncertain. Per germline, CDR1 SGHTA and CDR2 FQGNSA. The CDR3 covers 13 residues. V was pared by 5 bases and J by 4 bases, with 12 bases between. This CDR3 reads CASSRPWEYEQYF. The CDR3 DNA is TGTGCCAGCAGCCGGCCCTGGGAATACGAGCAGTACTTC.

The gene calls are TRBV14 and TRBJ2-7; 10 bases fit TRBD2. CDR3 length equals 15 residues. V was clipped by 5 bases and J by 2 bases; unmatched bases: 6. CDR1 is SGHDN, CDR2 FVKESK, per germline. CDR3 DNA: TGTGCCAGCAGCGTGGGACTAGCGTTTCCCTACGAGCAGTACTTC. Residues: CASSVGLAFPYEQYF.

The J gene is TRBJ2-7, the V gene TRBV28, with D tentatively TRBD1 or TRBD2 (5 bases each). Deletions cut 5 bases from V and 1 base from J, with 12 bases between. The CDR3 is made up of 14 amino acids. Germline CDR1 is MDHEN and CDR2 is SYDVKM. CDR3 nucleotides: TGTGCCAGCAGTCAACCGGGACGGTCCTACGAGCAGTACTTC. Amino acids: CASSQPGRSYEQYF.

This chain uses TRBV19 with TRBJ2-7, with D maybe TRBD1 (8 bases). The CDR3 totals 14 residues. Germline V lookup: CDR1 LNHDA, CDR2 SQIVND (reference sequence). The germline V and J ends were trimmed by 6 bases and 2 bases, with 14 bases remaining between them. The CDR3 DNA follows: TGTGCCAGTAGGGGAGGGACAGGTCCCTACGAGCAGTACTTC. It codes for CASRGGTGPYEQYF. Combining the CDR3 with reference TRBV19 and TRBJ2-7 gives the whole variable domain DGGITQSPKYLFRKEGQNVTLSCEQNLNHDAMYWYRQDPGQGLRLIYYSQIVNDFQKGDIAEGYSVSREKKESFPLTVTSAQKNPTAFYLCASRGGTGPYEQYFGPGTRLTVT.

The chain carries TRBV19 and TRBJ1-5, with TRBD1 matching over 8 bases. The CDR3 contains 15 residues. The ends lost 9 bases at V and 2 bases at J; junction bases unmatched: 9. Germline V gene lookup returns CDR1 LNHDA and CDR2 SQIVND (reference sequence). CDR3 sequence (DNA): TGTGCCAGCGGGACAGGTTTCCGGGGCAATCAGCCCCAGCATTTT. Protein product: CASGTGFRGNQPQHF.

V usage is TRBV4-1 and J usage is TRBJ2-7, with 8 bases lining up with TRBD2. CDR3 length equals 15 residues. In germline, CDR1 is MGHRA, CDR2 YSYEKL. Germline trimming cut 2 bases from V and 2 bases from J; bases unmatched to any gene: 5. This chain's CDR3 is CASSQIAGRPYEQYF. The DNA of the CDR3 is TGCGCCAGCAGCCAAATAGCGGGGCGACCCTACGAGCAGTACTTC.

The CDR3, as DNA: TGTGCCAGCAGTTTATATTCCGGGCAAAAGATCAATGGCTACACCTTC. Protein sequence: CASSLYSGQKINGYTF. V is TRBV27 and J is TRBJ1-2; D gene unclear. Germline V gives CDR1 MNHEY, CDR2 SMNVEV (reference sequence). This CDR3 region has 16 residues. Trimming took 1 base from V and 6 from J, leaving 18 bases between them.

V gene TRBV11-2 combines with J gene TRBJ1-1; D not resolved. V was clipped by 1 base and J by 4 bases, with 10 bases between them. The CDR3 loop spans 14 amino acids. Germline V lookup: CDR1 SGHAT, CDR2 FQNNGV. DNA of the CDR3: TGTGCCAGCAGCTTAGGGACGTCCATCACTGAAGCTTTCTTT. Protein product: CASSLGTSITEAFF.

The chain uses TRBV15 and TRBJ2-5; TRBD2 might be the D (6 bases). Trimming took 0 bases from V and 7 from J, leaving 12 bases between them. The CDR3 covers 14 residues. Germline V gene lookup returns CDR1 LNHNV and CDR2 YYDKDF (reference sequence). The DNA for the CDR3 is TGTGCCACCAGCAGAGATCCGAGCGGGCTGACCCAGTACTTC. Its translation is CATSRDPSGLTQYF.

By share, this clone counts as medium-sized (0.01 to 0.1%). V and J are TRBV4-2 and TRBJ2-3, with D possibly TRBD1 on 5 matching bases. V lost 4 bases and J lost 6, with 11 bases in between. The CDR3 loop spans 13 amino acids. The germline CDR1 and CDR2 sequences are LGHNA and YNFKEQ. CDR3 in amino acids: CASSPRTTDTQYF. In DNA form, the CDR3 reads TGTGCCAGCAGCCCACGGACAACTGATACGCAGTATTTT.

This clone has a single count. The germline gene is not matched at one end of the junction; a read error may be the cause. The genes are TRBV19 and TRBJ1-5; 7 bases fit TRBD1. The germline CDR1 and CDR2 sequences are LNHDA and SQIVND (reference sequence). CDR3 length: 15 amino acids. The CDR3 spells CASSIGGGGNQPQHF. The CDR3 nucleotides read TGTGCCAGTAGTATAGGAGGAGGGGGCAACCAGCCCCAGCATTTT.

This sequence joins TRBV5-4 and TRBJ2-3; TRBD1 or TRBD2 may be the D gene (5 bases each). The V gene lost 7 bases and the J gene lost 2 bases, with 17 bases spanning the gap. From germline, CDR1 is SGHNT and CDR2 YYREEE (reference sequence). The CDR3 length is 15 residues. As DNA, the CDR3 is TGTGCCAGCCGGCTACGGGACGGCTACACAGATACGCAGTATTTT. The encoded protein is CASRLRDGYTDTQYF. The full variable domain, rest sourced from reference TRBV5-4 and TRBJ2-3, is ETGVTQSPTHLIKTRGQQVTLRCSSQSGHNTVSWYQQALGQGPQFIFQYYREEENGRGNFPPRFSGLQFPNYSSELNVNALELDDSALYLCASRLRDGYTDTQYFGPGTRLTVL.

CDR3 in DNA: TGTGCCAGCAGTTACTCGGCAGGTTCGGAGCAGCCCCAGCATTTT. Protein: CASSYSAGSEQPQHF. This chain uses TRBV6-5 with TRBJ1-5; D not certain. V lost 0 bases and J lost 7, with 13 bases in between. The CDR3 length is 15 residues. Germline V gene lookup returns CDR1 MNHEY and CDR2 SVGAGI.

The gene calls are TRBV27 and TRBJ1-2; a possible D gene is TRBD1 (5 bases). Deletions cut 5 bases from V and 8 bases from J, with 15 bases between. The CDR3 extends over 13 amino acids. CDR1 and CDR2 from the germline V gene are MNHEY and SMNVEV (reference sequence). The CDR3: CASSAGTARGYTF. CDR3 coding DNA: TGTGCCAGCAGTGCAGGGACCGCCCGCGGCTACACCTTC.

The CDR3, as DNA: TGTGCCAGCAGTGCGCGGGCTCGCACATATGGTCAGCCCCAGCATTTT. Translated: CASSARARTYGQPQHF. The J gene is TRBJ1-5, the V gene TRBV2; D ambiguous. The CDR3 sequence is 16 residues long. The germline V and J ends were trimmed by 4 bases and 6 bases, with 19 bases remaining between them. In germline, CDR1 is SNHLY, CDR2 FYNNEI.

The chain carries TRBV27 and TRBJ2-5; TRBD1 is a possible D gene (5 bases). The V end was cut by 6 bases, the J end by 3 bases, with 14 bases between. The CDR3 contains 14 residues. Germline V CDR1 and CDR2: MNHEY, SMNVEV (reference sequence). Here the CDR3 DNA reads TGTGCCAGCAGCCTCCAGGGCGGAGAAGAGACCCAGTACTTC. Its translation: CASSLQGGEETQYF.